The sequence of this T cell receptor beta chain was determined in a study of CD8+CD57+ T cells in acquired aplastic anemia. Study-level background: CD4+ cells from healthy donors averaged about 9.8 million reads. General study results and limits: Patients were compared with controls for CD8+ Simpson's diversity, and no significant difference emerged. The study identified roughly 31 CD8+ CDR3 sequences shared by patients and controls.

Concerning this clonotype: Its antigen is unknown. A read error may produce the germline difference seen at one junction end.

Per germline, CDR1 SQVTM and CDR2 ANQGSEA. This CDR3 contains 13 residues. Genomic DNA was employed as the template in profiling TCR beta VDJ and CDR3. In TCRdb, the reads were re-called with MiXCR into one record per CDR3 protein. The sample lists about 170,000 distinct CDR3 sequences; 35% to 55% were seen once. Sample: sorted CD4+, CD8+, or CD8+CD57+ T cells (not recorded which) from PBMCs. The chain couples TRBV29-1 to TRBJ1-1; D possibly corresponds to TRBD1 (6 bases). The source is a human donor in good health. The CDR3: CSGRQVMNTEVFF. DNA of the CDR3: TGCAGCGGTAGACAGGTAATGAACACTGAAGTTTTCTTT.